This entry describes one TCR beta chain. Its antigen remains undetermined. No much larger clone is present one base from it, and per-base qualities are unavailable. Library prep was done by 5' RACE. For sequencing, a NextSeq 500 was employed. To allow correction of PCR and sequencing errors, the TCR library protocol tagged every TCR cDNA molecule with a unique molecular identifier. The original methods were these. TCR identification, UMI-based error correction and CDR3 extraction were all carried out with Decombinator tools. Expanded TCRs were defined as those above a frequency of 2 per 1,000, corresponding to the top 1% of the tumor frequency distribution. Renyi diversity was calculated using the R vegan package after each repertoire was subsampled 100 times to 5,000 TCRs. CDR3 similarity networks were built from amino acid triplet string-kernel similarity, connecting CDR3s with pairwise similarity above 0.82. Starting from the raw public reads, TCRdb applied fastp trimming at Q25, assembled clones with MiXCR and retained in-frame beta chains. CDR3 protein sequences are deduplicated, and each keeps its most common genes and DNA. Here the V and J calls rest on TCRdb's processing, not on the authors' analysis. For this sample the table gives 60,000 to 85,000 distinct CDR3 sequences, of which 7.5% to 10% were detected only once. 1.9% of the sample is held by the ten biggest clonotypes.

The time point label, read with the paper, signifies: blood at routine non-recurrence follow-up after resection. Without any cell sorting, TCR sequencing was performed on whole RNA extracted either from tumor and nontumor lung tissue or from cryopreserved PBMC samples. Only patients for whom sufficient RNA was available from at least two tumor regions were selected for TCR sequencing. From a lookup of the germline V gene, CDR1 and CDR2 are KGHDR and SFDVKD. Trimming at the junction amounts to 4 bases on V and 7 bases on J, and the germline ends lie 10 bases apart. From the cysteine through the phenylalanine, the CDR3 covers 13 amino acids. Only CDR3 DNA remains: 39 bases, in frame from the first base. The sample belongs to a study of spatial heterogeneity in lung cancer (dated by TCRdb to the late 2010s). Broadly, across the study: Samples were obtained from 65 to 90 patients with early-stage, untreated non-small cell lung cancer from the lung TRACERx cohort. Follow-up PBMC samples were sequenced whenever available, with the median time to follow-up being two to three years after resection. More beta-chain than alpha-chain transcripts were consistently detected, likely reflecting higher beta-chain transcript abundance. In the raw uncorrected reads, each unique combination of TCR and UMI appeared more than ten times on average. In non-small cell lung cancer, the study quantitatively compared TCR alpha and beta repertoires across several tumor regions, matched nontumor lung, and blood. Nonsynonymous mutation counts, determined by whole-exome sequencing of tumor tissue, were related to features of the TCR repertoire. At surgery, both alpha and beta chains were TCR-sequenced in around 240 tumor regions, fewer than 85 matched nontumor lung samples and 56 PBMC samples.

The investigation overall reported the following: Additional single-cell paired TCR alpha and beta sequencing was considered necessary to confirm, at a functional level, the hypothesis that regional TCRs recognize regional mutations. Only 13 to 15 patients were included in the comparisons of baseline and follow-up blood repertoires. Ubiquitous expanded tumor TCRs showed up in blood more often at tumor resection than at routine follow-up.

The rearranged chain carries TRBV24-1 and TRBJ2-1; the D segment cannot be called with confidence. Material: PBMCs, obtained at follow-up. The TCR comes from a female donor with early-stage non-small cell lung cancer. The encoded CDR3 is CATSDTGRNEQFF. In nucleotides, the sequence is TGTGCCACCAGTGACACCGGCAGGAATGAGCAGTTCTTC.